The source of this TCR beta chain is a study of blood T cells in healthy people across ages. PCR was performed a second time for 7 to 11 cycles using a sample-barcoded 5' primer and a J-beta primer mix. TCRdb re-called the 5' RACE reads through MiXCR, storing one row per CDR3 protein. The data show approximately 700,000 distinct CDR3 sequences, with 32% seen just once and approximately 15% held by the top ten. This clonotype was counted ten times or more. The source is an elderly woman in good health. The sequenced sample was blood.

CDR3 nucleotide sequence: TGTGCTAGTGGTTTAAAGCCCCAAGAGACCCAGTACTTC. It encodes CASGLKPQETQYF. The gene calls are TRBV12-5 and TRBJ2-5, with D unclear. V shed 3 bases and J shed 1 base, with 6 bases lying between them. The CDR3 is 13 amino acids. CDR1 LGHNT and CDR2 FRNRAP come from the germline V gene.